This T cell receptor beta chain was identified during a study of shared clonotypes between healthy human individuals. Assay: immunoSEQ multiplex PCR; the TCRdb copy retains only in-frame clones and omits some. The profile shows roughly 1,500,000 clones, around 98% of them singletons. The length of the CDR3 is 17 residues. The germline V and J ends were trimmed by 3 bases and 7 bases, with 25 bases remaining between them. Germline V lookup: CDR1 SGDLS, CDR2 YYNGEE. This TCR was recovered from a man aged 25-40 years in good health. The chain links TRBV9 to TRBJ2-5, with D perhaps matching TRBD2 (6 bases). Sample: naive CD4+ T cells sorted from blood. Subset noted: CD45RA+ positively selected. The CDR3 DNA is TGTGCCAGCAGCGACCCGGCCAAGGAGGGTAGCGTGGGGACCCAGTACTTC. Protein sequence: CASSDPAKEGSVGTQYF.